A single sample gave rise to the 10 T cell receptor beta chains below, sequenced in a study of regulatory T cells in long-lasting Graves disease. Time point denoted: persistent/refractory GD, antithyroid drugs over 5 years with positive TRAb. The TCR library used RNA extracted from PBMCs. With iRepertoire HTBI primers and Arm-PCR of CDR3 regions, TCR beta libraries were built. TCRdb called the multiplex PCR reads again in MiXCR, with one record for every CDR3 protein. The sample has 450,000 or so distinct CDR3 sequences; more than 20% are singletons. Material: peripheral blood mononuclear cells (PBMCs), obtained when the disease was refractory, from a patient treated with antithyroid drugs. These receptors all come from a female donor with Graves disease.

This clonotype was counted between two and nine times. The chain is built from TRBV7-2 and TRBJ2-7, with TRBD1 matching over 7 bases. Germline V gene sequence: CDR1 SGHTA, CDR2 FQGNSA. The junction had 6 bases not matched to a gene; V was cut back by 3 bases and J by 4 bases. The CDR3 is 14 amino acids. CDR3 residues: CASSFTGTVYEQYF. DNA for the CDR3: TGTGCCAGCAGCTTTACCGGGACAGTATACGAGCAGTACTTC.

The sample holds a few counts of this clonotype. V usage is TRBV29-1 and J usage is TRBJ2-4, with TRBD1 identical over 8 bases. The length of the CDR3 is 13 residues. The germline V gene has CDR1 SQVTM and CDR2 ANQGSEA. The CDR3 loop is CKGQGLAKNIQYF. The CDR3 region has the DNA TGCAAAGGACAGGGCCTAGCCAAAAACATTCAGTACTTC.

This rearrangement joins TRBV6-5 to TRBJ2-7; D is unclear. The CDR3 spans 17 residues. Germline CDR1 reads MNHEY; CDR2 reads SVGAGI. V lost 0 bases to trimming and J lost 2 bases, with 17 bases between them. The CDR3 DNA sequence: TGTGCCAGCAGTTACTCTTGGCTTGCAGGCAGTACCTACGAGCAGTACTTC. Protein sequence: CASSYSWLAGSTYEQYF.

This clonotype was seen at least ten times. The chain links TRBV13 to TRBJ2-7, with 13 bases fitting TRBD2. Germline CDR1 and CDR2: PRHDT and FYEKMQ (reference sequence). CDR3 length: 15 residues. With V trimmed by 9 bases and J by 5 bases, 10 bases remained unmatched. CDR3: CASRLRTSGRHEQYF. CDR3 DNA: TGTGCCAGTCGCCTCAGGACTAGCGGGAGACACGAGCAGTACTTC.

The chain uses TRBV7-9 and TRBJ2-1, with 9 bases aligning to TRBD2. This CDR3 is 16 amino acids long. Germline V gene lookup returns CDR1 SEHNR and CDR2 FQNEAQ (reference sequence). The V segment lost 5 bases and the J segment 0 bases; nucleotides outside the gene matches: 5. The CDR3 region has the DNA TGTGCCAGCAGCGGAGCGGGAGGATACTCCTACAATGAGCAGTTCTTC. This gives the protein CASSGAGGYSYNEQFF. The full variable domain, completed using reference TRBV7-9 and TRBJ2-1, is DTGVSQNPRHKITKRGQNVTFRCDPISEHNRLYWYRQTLGQGPEFLTYFQNEAQLEKSRLLSDRFSAERPKGSFSTLEIQRTEQGDSAMYLCASSGAGGYSYNEQFFGPGTRLTVL.

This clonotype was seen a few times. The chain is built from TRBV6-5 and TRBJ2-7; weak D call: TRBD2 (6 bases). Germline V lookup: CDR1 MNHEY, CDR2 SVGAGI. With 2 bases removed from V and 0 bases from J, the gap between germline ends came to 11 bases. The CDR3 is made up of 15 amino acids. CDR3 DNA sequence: TGTGCCAGCAGTTACCACCGGACTAACTCCTACGAGCAGTACTTC. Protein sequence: CASSYHRTNSYEQYF.

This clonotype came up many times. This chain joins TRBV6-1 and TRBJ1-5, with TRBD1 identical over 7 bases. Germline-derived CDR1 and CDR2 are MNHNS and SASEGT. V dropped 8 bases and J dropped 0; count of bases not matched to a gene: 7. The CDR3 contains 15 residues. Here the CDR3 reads CASSPTGASNQPQHF. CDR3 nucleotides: TGTGCCAGCTCACCAACAGGGGCTAGCAATCAGCCCCAGCATTTT.

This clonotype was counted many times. The CDR3 sequence is CASSSTNLYGYTF. Written as DNA, the CDR3 is TGTGCCAGCAGTAGTACAAACCTCTATGGCTACACCTTC. The rearrangement links TRBV28 to TRBJ1-2; D call uncertain. Germline values: CDR1 MDHEN, CDR2 SYDVKM. The CDR3 runs to 13 residues. V lost 5 bases and J lost 4, with 11 bases in between.

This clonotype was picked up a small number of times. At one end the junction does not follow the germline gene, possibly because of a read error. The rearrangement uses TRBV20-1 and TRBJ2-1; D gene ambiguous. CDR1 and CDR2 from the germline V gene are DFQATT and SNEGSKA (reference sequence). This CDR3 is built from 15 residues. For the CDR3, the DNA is TGCAGTCCTAGGCGCCTCCTAGGTAGCTACAATGAGCAGTTCTTC. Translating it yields CSPRRLLGSYNEQFF.

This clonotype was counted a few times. The CDR3 sequence: CASSSRGATNTGELFF. For the CDR3, the DNA is TGTGCCAGCAGCTCCAGAGGTGCGACGAACACCGGGGAGCTGTTTTTT. The chain links TRBV7-2 to TRBJ2-2, with unresolved D. The germline gives CDR1 SGHTA, CDR2 FQGNSA. The CDR3 covers 16 residues. Trimming pared 4 bases from V and 0 bases from J, leaving 12 bases between.